One T cell receptor beta chain is described in this entry. This sample was taken from a study of control samples from healthy donors and cancer patients. This CDR3 has 14 amino acids. V was cut by 5 bases and J by 1 base, with 9 bases left in between. Germline CDR1 is MRHNA and CDR2 is SNTAGT. TCRdb keeps only in-frame clones here, not all; method: immunoSEQ multiplex PCR. In the table there are some 200,000 clones, 91% of which are singletons. The chain carries TRBV6-4 and TRBJ2-1; the D call may be TRBD1 or TRBD2 (5 bases each). The sample taken for sequencing was blood. The TCR sequence derives from a woman aged 25 to 39 in good health. The CDR3 loop is CASSRDQSYNEQFF. CDR3 bases: TGTGCCAGCAGTAGGGACCAATCCTACAATGAGCAGTTCTTC.